The rows below give T cell receptor beta chains drawn from one sample of a study of blood T cell repertoires in COVID-19. The repertoire was sequenced with immunoSEQ multiplex PCR; TCRdb's copy has only in-frame clones and lacks some. Of 60,000 to 80,000 clones listed, approximately 90% are singletons. The specimen was peripheral blood. These receptors all come from a human donor in a cohort sampled during active COVID-19. Each CDR3 is given with its conserved first and last residue. A D gene is named only where the DNA matches it firmly. Size is stated for part of the rows, as once, few or many counts, or as a class when the clone is expanded.

clone_size: NA
j_call: TRBJ1-4
d_call: NA
v_call: TRBV19
cdr3_aa: CASSDYSATNEKLFF
cdr3_nt: TGTGCCAGTAGTGACTACAGTGCAACTAATGAAAAACTGTTTTTT

clone_size: NA
j_call: TRBJ2-1
d_call: NA
v_call: TRBV7-3
cdr3_aa: CASSLTGPVYPGEQFF
cdr3_nt: TGTGCCAGCAGCTTAACAGGCCCGGTTTATCCAGGGGAGCAGTTCTTC

clone_size: once
j_call: TRBJ1-2
d_call: NA
v_call: TRBV10-3
cdr3_aa: CAISDPLQNFYGYTF
cdr3_nt: TGTGCCATCAGTGACCCTTTACAGAACTTCTATGGCTACACCTTC

clone_size: NA
j_call: TRBJ1-6
d_call: NA
v_call: TRBV6-4
cdr3_aa: CASSAQGLGSPLHF
cdr3_nt: TGTGCCAGCAGTGCCCAGGGGCTGGGTTCACCCCTCCACTTT

clone_size: NA
j_call: TRBJ2-1
d_call: NA
v_call: TRBV27
cdr3_aa: CASSSQGREQFF
cdr3_nt: TGTGCCAGCAGTTCACAGGGACGTGAGCAGTTCTTC

clone_size: NA
j_call: TRBJ1-1
d_call: NA
v_call: TRBV5-1
cdr3_aa: CASSPGEAGIYTEAFF
cdr3_nt: TGCGCCAGCAGCCCGGGGGAGGCAGGCATATACACTGAAGCTTTCTTT

clone_size: NA
j_call: TRBJ1-2
d_call: TRBD1
v_call: TRBV6-5
cdr3_aa: CASTKRDRLAYGYTF
cdr3_nt: TGTGCCAGCACTAAACGGGACAGGCTAGCCTATGGCTACACCTTC

clone_size: NA
j_call: TRBJ1-3
d_call: NA
v_call: TRBV4-3
cdr3_aa: CASSQERKRGRFSGNTIYF
cdr3_nt: TGCGCCAGCAGCCAGGAGAGGAAGCGGGGGAGATTCTCTGGAAACACCATATATTTT

clone_size: NA
j_call: TRBJ2-5
d_call: NA
v_call: TRBV19
cdr3_aa: CASSMGPGQWGQETQYF
cdr3_nt: TGTGCCAGTAGTATGGGGCCGGGACAATGGGGCCAAGAGACCCAGTACTTC

clone_size: NA
j_call: TRBJ2-7
d_call: NA
v_call: TRBV6-6
cdr3_aa: CASSYYGGAGSYEQYF
cdr3_nt: TGTGCCAGCAGTTACTATGGTGGGGCGGGGTCCTACGAGCAGTACTTC

clone_size: few
j_call: TRBJ1-6
d_call: NA
v_call: TRBV3-1/TRBV3-2
cdr3_aa: CASSANRNSPLHF
cdr3_nt: TGTGCCAGCAGCGCCAACAGGAATTCACCCCTCCACTTT

clone_size: NA
j_call: TRBJ2-1
d_call: TRBD2
v_call: TRBV25-1
cdr3_aa: CASSPIAGPSYNEQFF
cdr3_nt: TGTGCCAGCAGCCCGATAGCGGGTCCCTCCTACAATGAGCAGTTCTTC

clone_size: NA
j_call: TRBJ2-5
d_call: NA
v_call: TRBV12-3/TRBV12-4
cdr3_aa: CASSLLGLETQYF
cdr3_nt: TGTGCCAGCAGTTTGCTCGGGTTAGAGACCCAGTACTTC

clone_size: NA
j_call: TRBJ2-1
d_call: NA
v_call: TRBV4-3
cdr3_aa: CASSSHQGYNEQFF
cdr3_nt: TGCGCCAGCAGCAGCCATCAGGGATACAATGAGCAGTTCTTC

clone_size: NA
j_call: TRBJ1-5
d_call: NA
v_call: TRBV24-1
cdr3_aa: CATSETHSNQPQHF
cdr3_nt: TGTGCCACCAGTGAAACACATAGCAATCAGCCCCAGCATTTT